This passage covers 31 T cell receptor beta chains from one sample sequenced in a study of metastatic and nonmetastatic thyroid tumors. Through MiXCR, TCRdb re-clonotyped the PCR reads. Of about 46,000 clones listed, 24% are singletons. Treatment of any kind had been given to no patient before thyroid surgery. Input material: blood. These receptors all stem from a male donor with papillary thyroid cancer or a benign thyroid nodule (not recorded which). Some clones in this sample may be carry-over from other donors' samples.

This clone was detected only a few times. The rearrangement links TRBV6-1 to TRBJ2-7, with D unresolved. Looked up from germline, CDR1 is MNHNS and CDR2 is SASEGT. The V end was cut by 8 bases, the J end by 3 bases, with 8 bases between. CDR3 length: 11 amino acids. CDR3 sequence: CASDGRYEQYF. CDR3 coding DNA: TGTGCCAGCGACGGACGCTACGAGCAGTACTTC.

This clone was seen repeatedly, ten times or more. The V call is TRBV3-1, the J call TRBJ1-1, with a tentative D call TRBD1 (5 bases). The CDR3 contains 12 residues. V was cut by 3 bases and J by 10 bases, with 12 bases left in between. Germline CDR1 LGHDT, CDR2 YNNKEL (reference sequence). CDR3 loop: CASSQGSGGAFF. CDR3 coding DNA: TGTGCCAGCAGCCAGGGAAGCGGGGGAGCTTTCTTT.

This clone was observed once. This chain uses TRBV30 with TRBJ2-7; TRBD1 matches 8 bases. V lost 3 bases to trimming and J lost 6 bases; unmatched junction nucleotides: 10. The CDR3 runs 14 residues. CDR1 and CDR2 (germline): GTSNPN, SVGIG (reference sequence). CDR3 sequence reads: CAWRYRDRFSEQYF. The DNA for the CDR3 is TGTGCCTGGAGGTACCGGGACAGGTTCTCCGAGCAGTACTTC.

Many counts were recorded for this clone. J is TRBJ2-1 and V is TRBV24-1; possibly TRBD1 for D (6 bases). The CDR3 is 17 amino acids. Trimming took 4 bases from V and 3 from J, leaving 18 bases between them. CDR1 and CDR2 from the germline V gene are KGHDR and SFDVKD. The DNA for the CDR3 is TGTGCCACCAGTGAAACCCAAACCGGGACAAGCTACAATGAGCAGTTCTTC. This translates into CATSETQTGTSYNEQFF.

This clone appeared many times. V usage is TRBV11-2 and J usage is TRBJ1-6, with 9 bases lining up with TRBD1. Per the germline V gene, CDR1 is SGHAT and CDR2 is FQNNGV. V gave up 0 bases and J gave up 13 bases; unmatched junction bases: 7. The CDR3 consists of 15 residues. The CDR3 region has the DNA TGTGCCAGCAGCTTAGACGGGACAGGGTTATCCCCCCTCCACTTT. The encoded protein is CASSLDGTGLSPLHF.

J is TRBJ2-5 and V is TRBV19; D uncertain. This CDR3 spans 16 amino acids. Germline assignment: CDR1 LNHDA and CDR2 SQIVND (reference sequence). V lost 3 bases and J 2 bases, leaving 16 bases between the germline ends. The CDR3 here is CASSMILGRMQETQYF. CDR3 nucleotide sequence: TGTGCCAGTAGTATGATTTTAGGGCGGATGCAAGAGACCCAGTACTTC.

As DNA, the CDR3 is TGCAGTGCTCCACGGACTAGCGGGGACGAGCAGTACTTC. Translating gives CSAPRTSGDEQYF. The rearrangement joins TRBV20-1 to TRBJ2-7; 12 positions match TRBD2. The CDR3 spans 13 residues. The J segment lost 5 bases and the V segment lost 5 bases, leaving 4 bases of the junction unmatched. Germline V gives CDR1 DFQATT, CDR2 SNEGSKA (reference sequence).

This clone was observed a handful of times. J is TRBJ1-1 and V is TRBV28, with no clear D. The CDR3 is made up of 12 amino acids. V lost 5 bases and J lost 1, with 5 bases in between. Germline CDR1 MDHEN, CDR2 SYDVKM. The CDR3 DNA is TGTGCCAGCAGTCCGCCGAACACTGAAGCTTTCTTT. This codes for CASSPPNTEAFF.

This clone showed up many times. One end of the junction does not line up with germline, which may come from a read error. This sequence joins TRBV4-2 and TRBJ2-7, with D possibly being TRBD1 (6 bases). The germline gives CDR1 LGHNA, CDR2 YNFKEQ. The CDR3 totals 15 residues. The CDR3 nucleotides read TGTGCCTGCAGCCAAGAACTGGGGGCGGTTTACGAGCAGTACTTC. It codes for CACSQELGAVYEQYF.

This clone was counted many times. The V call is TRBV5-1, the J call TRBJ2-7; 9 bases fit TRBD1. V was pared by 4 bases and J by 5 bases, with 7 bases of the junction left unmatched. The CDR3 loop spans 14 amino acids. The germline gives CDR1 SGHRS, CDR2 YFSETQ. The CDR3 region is CASSPQGAQNEQYF. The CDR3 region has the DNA TGCGCCAGCAGCCCACAGGGGGCTCAGAACGAGCAGTACTTC.

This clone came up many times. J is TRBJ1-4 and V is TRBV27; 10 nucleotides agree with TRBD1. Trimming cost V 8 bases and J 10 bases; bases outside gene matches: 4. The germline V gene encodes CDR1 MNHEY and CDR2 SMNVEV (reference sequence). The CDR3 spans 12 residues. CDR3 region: CASGTGAGKLFF. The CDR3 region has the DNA TGTGCCAGCGGGACAGGGGCGGGAAAACTGTTTTTT.

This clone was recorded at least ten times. The CDR3 sequence is CSAPGPGRHEQYF. The CDR3 bases are TGCAGTGCCCCGGGCCCCGGCCGCCACGAGCAGTACTTC. V gene TRBV20-1 combines with J gene TRBJ2-7; D ambiguous. This CDR3 has 13 residues. Germline loops: CDR1 DFQATT, CDR2 SNEGSKA (reference sequence). The ends were cut back, 6 bases at V and 5 bases at J, with 17 bases in the middle.

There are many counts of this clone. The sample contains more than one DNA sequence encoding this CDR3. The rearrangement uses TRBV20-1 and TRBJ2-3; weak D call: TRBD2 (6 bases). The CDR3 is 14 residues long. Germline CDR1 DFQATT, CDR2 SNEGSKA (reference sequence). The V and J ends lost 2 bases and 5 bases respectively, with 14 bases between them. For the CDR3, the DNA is TGCAGTGCTAGATTGCGCGGGAATCTAGATACGCAGTATTTT. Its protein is CSARLRGNLDTQYF.

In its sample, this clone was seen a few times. CDR3 nucleotides: TGCGCCAGCAGTGAGTCGTTAGGACAGGGCTCCGAGCAGTACTTC. As protein: CASSESLGQGSEQYF. This chain links TRBV10-1 with TRBJ2-7, with TRBD1 matching 8 bases. Germline V gives CDR1 WNHNN, CDR2 SYGVQD (reference sequence). The CDR3 has 15 amino acids. The ends lost 0 bases at V and 6 bases at J; junction bases unmatched: 7.

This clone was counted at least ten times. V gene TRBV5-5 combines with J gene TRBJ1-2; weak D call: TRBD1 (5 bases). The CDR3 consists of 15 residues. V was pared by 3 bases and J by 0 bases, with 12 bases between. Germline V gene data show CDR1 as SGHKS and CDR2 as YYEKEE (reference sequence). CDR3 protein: CASSWTGLANYGYTF. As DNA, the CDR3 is TGTGCCAGCAGCTGGACGGGACTGGCTAACTATGGCTACACCTTC.

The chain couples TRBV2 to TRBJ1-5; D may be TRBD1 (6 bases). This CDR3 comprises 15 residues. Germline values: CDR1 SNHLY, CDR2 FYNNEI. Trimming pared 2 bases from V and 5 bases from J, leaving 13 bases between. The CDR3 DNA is TGTGCCAGCAGTGAAACAGGGCAAAACTATCAGCCCCAGCATTTT. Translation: CASSETGQNYQPQHF.

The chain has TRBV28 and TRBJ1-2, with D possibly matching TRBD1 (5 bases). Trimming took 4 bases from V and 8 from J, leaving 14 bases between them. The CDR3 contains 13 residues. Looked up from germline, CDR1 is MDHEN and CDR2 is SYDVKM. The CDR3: CASSSRQRWGYTF. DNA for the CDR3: TGTGCCAGCAGTTCCAGACAGCGTTGGGGCTACACCTTC.

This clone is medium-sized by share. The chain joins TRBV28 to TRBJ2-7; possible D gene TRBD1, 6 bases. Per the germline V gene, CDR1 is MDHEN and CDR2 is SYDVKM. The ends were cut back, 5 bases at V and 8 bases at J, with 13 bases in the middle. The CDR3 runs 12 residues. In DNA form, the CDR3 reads TGTGCCAGCAGTGTTCACAGGGATAAGCAGTACTTC. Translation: CASSVHRDKQYF.

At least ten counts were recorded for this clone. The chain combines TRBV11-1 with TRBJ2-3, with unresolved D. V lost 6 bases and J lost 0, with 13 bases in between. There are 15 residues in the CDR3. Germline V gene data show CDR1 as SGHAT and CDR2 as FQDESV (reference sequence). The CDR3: CASSFRSASTDTQYF. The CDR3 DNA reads TGTGCCAGCAGTTTTCGGTCGGCCAGCACAGATACGCAGTATTTT.

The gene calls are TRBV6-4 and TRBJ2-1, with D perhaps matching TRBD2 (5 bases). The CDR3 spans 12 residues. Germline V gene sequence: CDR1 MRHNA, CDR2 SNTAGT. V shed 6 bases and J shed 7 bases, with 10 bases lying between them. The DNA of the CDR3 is TGTGCCAGCAGAGCGGTACATAATGAGCAGTTCTTC. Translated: CASRAVHNEQFF.

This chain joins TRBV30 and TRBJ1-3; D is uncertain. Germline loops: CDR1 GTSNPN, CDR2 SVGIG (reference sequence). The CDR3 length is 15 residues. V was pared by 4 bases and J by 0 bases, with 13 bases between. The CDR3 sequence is CAWTETAFSGNTIYF. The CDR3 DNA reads TGTGCCTGGACCGAGACGGCCTTCTCTGGAAACACCATATATTTT.

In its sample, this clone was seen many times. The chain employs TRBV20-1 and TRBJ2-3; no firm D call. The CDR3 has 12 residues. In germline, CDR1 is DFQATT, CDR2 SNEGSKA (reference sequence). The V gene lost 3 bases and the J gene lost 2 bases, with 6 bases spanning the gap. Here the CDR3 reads CSASPPTDTQYF. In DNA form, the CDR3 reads TGCAGTGCTAGTCCGCCCACAGATACGCAGTATTTT.

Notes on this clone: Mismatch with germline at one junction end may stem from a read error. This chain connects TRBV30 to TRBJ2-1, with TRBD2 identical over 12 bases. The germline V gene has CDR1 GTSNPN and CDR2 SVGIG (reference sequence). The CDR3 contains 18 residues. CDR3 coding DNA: TGTGCCTGGAGGACTAGCGGGAGACGCTCGGGATCCTGCAATGAGCAGTTCTTC. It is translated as CAWRTSGRRSGSCNEQFF.

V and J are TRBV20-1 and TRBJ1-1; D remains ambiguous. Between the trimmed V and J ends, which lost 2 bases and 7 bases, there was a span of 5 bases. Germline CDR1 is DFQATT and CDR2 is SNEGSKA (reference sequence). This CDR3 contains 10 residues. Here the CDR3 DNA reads TGCAGTGCTAGACAGATTGAAGCTTTCTTT. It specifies CSARQIEAFF.

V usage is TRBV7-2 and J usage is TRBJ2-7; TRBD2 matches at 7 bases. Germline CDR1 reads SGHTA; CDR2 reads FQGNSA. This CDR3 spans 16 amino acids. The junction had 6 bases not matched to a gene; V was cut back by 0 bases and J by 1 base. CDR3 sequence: CASSLAGPGGSYEQYF. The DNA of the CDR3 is TGTGCCAGCAGCTTAGCCGGCCCGGGAGGATCCTACGAGCAGTACTTC. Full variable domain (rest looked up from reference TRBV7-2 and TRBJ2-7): GAGVSQSPSNKVTEKGKDVELRCDPISGHTALYWYRQSLGQGLEFLIYFQGNSAPDKSGLPSDRFSAERTGGSVSTLTIQRTQQEDSAVYLCASSLAGPGGSYEQYFGPGTRLTVT.

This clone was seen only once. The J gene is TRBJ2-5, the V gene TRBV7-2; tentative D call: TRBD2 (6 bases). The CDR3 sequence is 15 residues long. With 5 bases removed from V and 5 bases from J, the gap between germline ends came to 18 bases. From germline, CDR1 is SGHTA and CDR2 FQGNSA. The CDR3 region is CASSPALSGVETQYF. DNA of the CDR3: TGTGCCAGCAGCCCGGCACTATCGGGAGTGGAGACCCAGTACTTC.

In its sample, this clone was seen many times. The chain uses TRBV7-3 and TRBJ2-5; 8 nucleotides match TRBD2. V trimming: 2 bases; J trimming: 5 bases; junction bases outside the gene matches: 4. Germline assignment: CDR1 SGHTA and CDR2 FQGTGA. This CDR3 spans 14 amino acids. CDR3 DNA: TGTGCCAGCAGCTTAGCCGGGAGGGCGGAGACCCAGTACTTC. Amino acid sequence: CASSLAGRAETQYF.

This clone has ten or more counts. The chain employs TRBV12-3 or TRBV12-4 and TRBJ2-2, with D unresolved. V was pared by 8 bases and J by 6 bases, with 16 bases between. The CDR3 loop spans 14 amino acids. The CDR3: CASSWLGFSGELFF. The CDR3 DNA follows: TGTGCCAGCTCGTGGCTTGGGTTCTCCGGGGAGCTGTTTTTT.

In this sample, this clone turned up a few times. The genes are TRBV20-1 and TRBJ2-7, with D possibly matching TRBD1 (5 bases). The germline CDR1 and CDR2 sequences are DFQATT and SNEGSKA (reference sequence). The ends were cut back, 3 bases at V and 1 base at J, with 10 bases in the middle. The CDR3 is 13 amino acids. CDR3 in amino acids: CSASPGLSYEQYF. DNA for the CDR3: TGCAGTGCTAGCCCAGGGCTATCCTACGAGCAGTACTTC.

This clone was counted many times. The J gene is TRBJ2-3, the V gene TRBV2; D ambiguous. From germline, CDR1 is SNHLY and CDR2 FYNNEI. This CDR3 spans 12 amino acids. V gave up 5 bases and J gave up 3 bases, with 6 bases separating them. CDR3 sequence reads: CASSFNTDTQYF. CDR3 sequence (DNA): TGTGCCAGCAGTTTTAATACAGATACGCAGTATTTT.

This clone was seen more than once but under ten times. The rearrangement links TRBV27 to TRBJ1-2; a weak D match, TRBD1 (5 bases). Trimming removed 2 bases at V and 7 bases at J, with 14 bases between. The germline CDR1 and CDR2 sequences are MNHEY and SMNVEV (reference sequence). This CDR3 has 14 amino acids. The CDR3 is CASSLVGPSGGYTF. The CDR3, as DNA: TGTGCCAGCAGTTTAGTGGGACCTTCAGGTGGCTACACCTTC.